This T cell receptor (beta chain) was sequenced for a study of cytomegalovirus exposure and HLA in healthy donors (dated by TCRdb to the late 2010s). Study-wide context: In an earlier analysis of several hundred of the donors, under 300 Gb of sequence data and 95 million to 130 million unique TCR beta sequences from about 190 million T cells were reported. An early release covering just under 650 HLA-typed donors comprised roughly 300 gigabases of sequencing data and 85 million to 100 million unique TCR sequences. Of the 300 to 450 genotyped donors, around 81% fell in the genetic ancestry cluster associated with self-reported Caucasian donors. The aim of the study was to test whether cataloging public T cell receptors could identify signatures of past pathogen exposure. The study profiled the T cell repertoires of under 850 subjects by immunosequencing and related them to cytomegalovirus serostatus. Along with the roughly 670-subject first cohort, a separate validation cohort of around 110 different subjects was used. The study combined high-throughput TCR immunosequencing, statistical association of individual TCRs with disease status, and machine learning to predict cytomegalovirus infection status. A later analysis re-examined previously published TCR beta repertoires from just over 650 donors and added high-resolution HLA genotyping to investigate patterns of TCR occurrence. In the later analysis, no new phenotypic data were used to find candidate immune exposures; instead, reliance was placed on TCR beta sequences and their occurrence across donors. An earlier analysis of about 620 of the donors applied high-throughput TCR beta sequencing to assess whether each TCR beta V gene segment acted as functional or pseudogenic. Donor age, sex, ethnicity and CMV serostatus were compiled together with the repertoire data. In a later genetic analysis, genome-wide SNP genotypes for about 55% of the roughly 700 donors were used, and that subset was treated as a discovery cohort. Every repertoire in the discovery cohort had been generated on one and the same sequencing platform. Class I and class II HLA loci were covered by the typing at four-digit resolution. Typing coverage differed by locus: A, B, C, DRB1 and DQB1 were typed in about 620-630 donors, DQA1 in about 560, DPA1 in around 580, and DPB1 in 450 to 490. A few DR-DQ haplotypes were treated as single units for association and clustering because of strong linkage in the cohort. Across about 380 genotyped donors of the cohort, an average of roughly 250,000 unique TCR beta nucleotide sequences per donor were sequenced, and roughly 18% of those sequences were non-productive. Points the paper makes about the study in general: This cohort had only TCR beta chains sequenced, and the lack of alpha or paired-chain data limited which features could be detected. In a later genetic analysis, a missense DCLRE1C variant was associated with V-gene and J-gene trimming of TCR beta chains, and the association was replicated in an independent cohort. A later analysis associated about 17,000 TCR beta sequences with specific HLA alleles at a false discovery rate of 0.05. Most CMV-associated TCR beta chains appeared to be HLA-restricted in a later analysis, and the HLA associations seemed to be driven largely by CMV exposure. While some public TCRs were present in many individuals, most TCR sequences turned up only very rarely across donors. When HLA alleles, especially DR and DQ, strongly co-occurred, attributing TCR associations to individual alleles was difficult. In both the original and validation cohorts, the classifier was reported to diagnose cytomegalovirus status with high specificity and sensitivity. In vitro tests confirmed that a few of the cytomegalovirus-associated TCR beta chains recognize cytomegalovirus antigens. According to a later analysis, parvovirus B19, influenza, CMV and Epstein-Barr virus appeared linked to several top co-occurrence clusters. It was suggested by the authors that the approach could potentially be generalized to other disease states and immunological phenotypes. The study gave a list of about 160 TCR beta chains associated with cytomegalovirus. Correlated functional status among segregating V segments might reflect linkage disequilibrium, but an unknown experimental factor could not be ruled out. Because the 87-base-pair reads could not distinguish some IMGT-functional V segments, including TRBV6-2 and TRBV6-3, those segments were excluded. According to a later genetic analysis, donors in an Asian-associated ancestry cluster had fewer N-insertions in productive TCRs than the approximately 700-donor mean. In a later analysis, HLA-associated TCR beta chains were found to be more clonally expanded and to have lower generation probabilities than equally common non-associated chains. A cluster of highly shared sequence variants was judged likely to represent a technical artifact of the sequencing pipeline. A further reported finding was that TCR beta sequences accurately predicted the HLA-A and HLA-B alleles for most subjects in the first cohort. Because HLA typing was missing for some donors at each locus, association tests included only the typed subset. According to a later analysis, TCR association rates differed among HLA loci, with DRB1 alleles showing the most associated TCRs and HLA-C alleles showing the fewest. An earlier analysis of around 600 of the donors showed that most TCR beta V segments appeared in productive rearrangements either about 87% or about 30% of the time, which broadly matched IMGT annotations. Sequencing depth was assumed to be roughly uniform across donors in the presence/absence analyses, though that assumption may not hold. The earlier analysis of almost 600 of the donors excluded 15 to 20 rarely observed V segments, including chromosome 9 orphons, because counts were too low. For the cohort, immune exposure information was limited to CMV serostatus.

Its CDR3 holds 15 amino acids, cysteine through phenylalanine. The read is trimmed to its CDR3 DNA, 45 bases read in frame from base 1. Reading the germline V gene (reference sequence) gives CDR1 LNHNV and CDR2 YYDKDF. V is reduced by 0 bases and J by 1 base, leaving a spacing of 10 bases between them. Library method: the immunoSEQ multiplex PCR assay. For the multiplex PCR, a mixture combining 60 forward primers for TCR Vbeta segments and 13 reverse primers for TCR Jbeta segments was used. A multiplex PCR assay on genomic DNA amplified the CDR3 region of rearranged TCR beta genes. The amplified TCR beta libraries were sequenced on the Illumina HiSeq System as 87-base-pair reads. On the authors' methods: A later analysis counted 65 million to 90 million unique TCR beta chains across the 500 to 850 repertoires, and some 11 million of these chains were shared by at least two donors. A nearest-neighbor algorithm error-corrected the raw reads and collapsed the reads into unique sequences, merging closely related sequences to remove PCR and sequencing errors. V, D and J gene segments were assigned by aligning CDR3 sequences to IMGT reference sequences. For a sequence to be retained, at least a six-nucleotide match to both a V gene segment and a J gene segment was required. Rearrangements were classified as productive when the CDR3 lacked stop codons and remained in frame with V and J, and all other rearrangements were classified as non-productive. Following IMGT convention, CDR3 was defined as the stretch from the second conserved V-encoded cysteine to the conserved J-encoded phenylalanine. Sequences without an unambiguous match to a single V gene segment were excluded from the earlier analysis of a few hundred of the donors. In an earlier analysis of more than 500 of the donors, a V segment was called functional when productive rearrangements were above 56.7%, and segregating when the standard deviation between donors exceeded 5%. To diagnose cytomegalovirus status from the catalog of TCR beta chain sequences, a statistical classification framework was built. In a later analysis, V and J genes were assigned by comparing TCR nucleotide sequences against IMGT/GENE-DB human TR gene sequences. A later analysis assigned CDR3 sequences and most-parsimonious VDJ recombination scenarios with the TCRdist pipeline. In a later analysis, each TCR beta chain was defined by its CDR3 amino acid sequence together with its V-gene family, and reads lacking a unique V-gene family were excluded. A later analysis removed 450 to 600 highly shared, low-generation-probability nucleotide sequences to deal with suspected cross-contamination and a sequencing artifact. In a later analysis, a clonal expansion index was calculated for each public chain from normalized within-repertoire ranks of inferred template counts. Generation probabilities in a later analysis came from a VDJ recombination model fitted to out-of-frame rearrangements, and those results were checked against IGoR. A later analysis scored TCR-TCR, TCR-HLA and TCR-CMV co-occurrence with hypergeometric tests, applying a repertoire-size bias correction to TCR pairs. False discovery rates were estimated in a later analysis by permuting HLA or CMV assignments 20 times. In a later analysis, co-occurring TCRs were grouped using DBSCAN, with TCRdist sequence similarity added in when clustering inside HLA-allele-positive subsets. Repertoires with fewer than 30,000 or more than 120,000 public chains were left out of co-occurrence clustering, as were roughly five repertoires with anomalous nucleotide sharing. TCRdb stores this immuneACCESS table with in-frame sequences only. Part of the clones is absent; in the studies checked, under half of the shortfall reflects unresolved V genes, and no reason is known for the rest. V and J calls plus clone size are reproduced from that table; the DNA served to infer D and trimming. This sample is represented by under 150,000 clones; around 80% of them were singletons. 3.5% to 5.5% of the sample is in the top ten clones.

The cohort comprised 670 or so healthy bone marrow donors. At the time of sampling, all cohort members were nominally healthy, though unrecorded immune exposures were likely present. The donor tested CMV seropositive, placing the donor among the roughly 270 seropositive members of the cohort. A peripheral blood sample was provided by each donor, and peripheral blood mononuclear cells were used for TCR beta sequencing. The Qiagen DNeasy Blood Extraction Kit was used to extract genomic DNA from the blood cell samples. This clone was picked up one time. The antigen it recognizes is unknown. One base away there is no much larger clone; base qualities are not given.

This clonotype originated in a woman aged 40 to 50 in good health and CMV-seropositive. The sample taken for sequencing was PBMCs. In this chain, TRBV15 is recombined with TRBJ2-7; the D gene is possibly TRBD1, with 5 bases matching. The CDR3 region reads CATSRDRTRSYEQYF. The bases are TGTGCCACCAGCAGAGACAGGACACGGTCCTACGAGCAGTACTTC.